The clone carrying this T cell receptor (beta chain) has more than one count but fewer than ten. The data belong to a study of cytomegalovirus exposure and HLA in healthy donors. Germline V lookup: CDR1 SGHKS, CDR2 YYEKEE (reference sequence). The CDR3 is made up of 15 amino acids. V dropped 3 bases and J dropped 3 bases, with 13 bases sitting between them. PCR used 60 Vbeta primers and 13 Jbeta primers. Profiled with immunoSEQ multiplex PCR; TCRdb holds only in-frame clones, not every one. The sample lists approximately 120,000 clones; approximately 83% were seen once. Sequenced sample: PBMCs. This sequence was found in a woman in her 40s in good health and CMV-seropositive. J is TRBJ1-3 and V is TRBV5-5; possible D gene TRBD1, 5 bases. DNA for the CDR3: TGTGCCAGCAGCTCCGCGACAGCCTATGGAAACACCATATATTTT. It is translated as CASSSATAYGNTIYF.